The present T cell receptor beta chain was sequenced within a study of regulatory T cells in long-lasting Graves disease. Study-level background: Graves' patients (newly diagnosed) had been on antithyroid drugs under 3 months. Findings and caveats of the study: Persistent disease was characterized by preferential usage of TRBV28, TRBJ1-2 and TRBJ2-5.

As for this clonotype: What it binds is unknown.

Trimming shortened V by 6 bases and J by 4 bases, and 15 bases separated the two germline ends. Per the germline V gene, CDR1 is MNHNS and CDR2 is SASEGT. CDR3 length equals 15 residues. Time point specified: newly diagnosed GD, antithyroid drugs for less than 3 months. Making the TCR library involved RNA that had been extracted from PBMCs. Arm-PCR of CDR3 regions with iRepertoire HTBI primers generated TCR beta libraries. A single record per CDR3 protein comes from TCRdb applying MiXCR to the multiplex PCR reads. The table lists 370,000 or so distinct CDR3 sequences, 16% of them singletons. The sample also formed part of further work on T cells in Graves' hyperthyroidism and ophthalmopathy.

The specimen comprised peripheral blood mononuclear cells (PBMCs), sampled at new diagnosis, from a patient treated with antithyroid drugs. The source is a woman aged 18 to 35 with Graves disease. The chain recombines TRBV6-1 with TRBJ1-4, with a tentative D call TRBD1 (5 bases). The CDR3 region is CASSNRRQNNEKLFF. DNA for the CDR3: TGTGCCAGCAGCAACAGGAGACAAAATAATGAAAAACTGTTTTTT.